One T cell receptor beta chain is described in this entry. Its antigen is undetermined. The CDR3 is 15 amino acids. The V gene lost 5 bases and the J gene lost 6 bases, with 19 bases spanning the gap. From germline, CDR1 is SGHAT and CDR2 FQNNGV. The data are from a study of cytomegalovirus exposure and HLA in healthy donors. For the study at large: The Caucasian-associated ancestry cluster held around 81% of around 380 genotyped donors. Findings and caveats of the study: Some V segments, TRBV6-2 and TRBV6-3 among them, were indistinguishable and were therefore excluded. The authors listed 150 or so TCR beta chains as cytomegalovirus-associated.

The PCR used 60 Vbeta and 13 Jbeta primers. Assay: immunoSEQ multiplex PCR; the TCRdb copy retains only in-frame clones and omits some. The sample lists 150,000 to 200,000 clones, about 80% seen once, with around 7% in the top ten. This chain uses TRBV11-2 with TRBJ1-1; D gene unclear. The sequence was collected from a man aged 25-45 years in good health and CMV-seropositive. Sequenced sample: PBMCs. CDR3 in amino acids: CASSPLWRAAPEAFF. The CDR3 nucleotides are TGTGCCAGCAGCCCTCTCTGGAGGGCGGCTCCTGAAGCTTTCTTT.